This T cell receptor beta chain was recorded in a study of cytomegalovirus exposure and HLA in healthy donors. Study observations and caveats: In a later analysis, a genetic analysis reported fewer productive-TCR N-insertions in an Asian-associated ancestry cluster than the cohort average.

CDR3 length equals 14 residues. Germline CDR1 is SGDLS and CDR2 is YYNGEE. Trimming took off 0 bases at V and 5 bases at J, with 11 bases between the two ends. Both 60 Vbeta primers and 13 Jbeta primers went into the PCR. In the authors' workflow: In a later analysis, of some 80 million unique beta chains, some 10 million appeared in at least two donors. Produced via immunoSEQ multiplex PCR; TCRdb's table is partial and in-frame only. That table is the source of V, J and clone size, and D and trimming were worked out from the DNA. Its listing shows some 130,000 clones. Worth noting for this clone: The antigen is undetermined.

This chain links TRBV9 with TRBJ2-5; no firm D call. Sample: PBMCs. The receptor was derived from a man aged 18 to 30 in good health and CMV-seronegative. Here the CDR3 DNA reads TGTGCCAGCAGCGTAGCCCATCTCGGGGAGACCCAGTACTTC. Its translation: CASSVAHLGETQYF.